Presented here are 10 T cell receptor beta chains from one specimen sequenced in a study of Ad26.COV2.S vaccination and SARS-CoV-2 variants. Method: immunoSEQ multiplex PCR; TCRdb's copy keeps in-frame clones and lacks some. Of about 680,000 clones listed, about 90% are singletons. Treatment in this sample: around 19 received Ad26.COV2.S at low or high dose, single or two shots; 5 received placebo; per-sample allocation not given. Sampling was performed 63 days after the first vaccine or placebo injection. The input for sequencing was peripheral blood, taken in a trial of Ad26.COV2.S vaccine versus placebo. All receptors derive from a person between 18 and 65 years old who received the Ad26.COV2.S COVID-19 vaccine or a placebo.

This chain joins TRBV7-8 and TRBJ2-7, with D unresolved. Germline lookup yields CDR1 SGHVS and CDR2 FQNEAQ. There are 12 residues in the CDR3. The germline V and J ends were trimmed by 3 bases and 2 bases, with 5 bases remaining between them. The CDR3 sequence is CASSFTPYEQYF. The CDR3 DNA sequence: TGTGCCAGCAGCTTTACCCCCTACGAGCAGTACTTC. Full variable domain (remainder filled in from reference TRBV7-8 and TRBJ2-7): GAGVSQSPRYKVAKRGQDVALRCDPISGHVSLFWYQQALGQGPEFLTYFQNEAQLDKSGLPSDRFFAERPEGSVSTLKIQRTQQEDSAVYLCASSFTPYEQYFGPGTRLTVT.

V is TRBV11-2 and J is TRBJ1-1; possibly TRBD1 for D (5 bases). CDR1 is SGHAT, CDR2 FQNNGV, per germline. With 2 bases removed from V and 3 bases from J, the gap between germline ends came to 7 bases. The CDR3 has 13 residues. The CDR3 coding sequence is TGTGCCAGCAGCTTACAGGGTTACACTGAAGCTTTCTTT. It encodes CASSLQGYTEAFF.

This clone was seen only once. This rearrangement joins TRBV12-3 or TRBV12-4 to TRBJ1-2; the D is unclear. V was clipped by 7 bases and J by 2 bases, with 8 bases between them. CDR3 size: 12 residues. As DNA, the CDR3 is TGTGCCAGCAAGGGATTGAACTATGGCTACACCTTC. Its protein is CASKGLNYGYTF.

This chain uses TRBV29-1 with TRBJ2-7, with 11 bases that match TRBD2. The germline CDR1 and CDR2 sequences are SQVTM and ANQGSEA. The V segment lost 7 bases and the J segment 2 bases; nucleotides outside the gene matches: 7. The CDR3 contains 14 residues. The chain's CDR3 is CSAGPTSGAYEQYF. The CDR3 region has the DNA TGCAGCGCCGGCCCGACTAGCGGGGCCTACGAGCAGTACTTC.

This clone was found a few times. The V and J genes are TRBV6-5 and TRBJ2-7; D is perhaps TRBD2 (7 bases). Germline CDR1 reads MNHEY; CDR2 reads SVGAGI. This CDR3 has 15 residues. Trimming cost V 0 bases and J 7 bases, with 16 bases left between them. For the CDR3, the DNA is TGTGCCAGCAGTTACTCAGGGGGGAGGGCCGGAGAGCAGTACTTC. The encoded protein is CASSYSGGRAGEQYF.

This clone was counted a few times. J is TRBJ1-6 and V is TRBV27; TRBD1 matches at 10 bases. The junction had 3 bases not matched to a gene; V was cut back by 7 bases and J by 9 bases. The CDR3 runs 13 residues. CDR1 is MNHEY and CDR2 is SMNVEV in the germline V gene (reference sequence). In DNA form, the CDR3 reads TGTGCCAGCACGGGACAGGGGCGTTCACCCCTCCACTTT. Amino acids: CASTGQGRSPLHF.

The chain has TRBV7-9 and TRBJ2-3; 8 nucleotides align to TRBD1. The CDR3 runs to 15 residues. V lost 5 bases, J lost 3 bases, and 7 bases stayed unmatched. Germline-derived CDR1 and CDR2 are SEHNR and FQNEAQ (reference sequence). The CDR3 reads CASSQGALHTDTQYF. The CDR3 DNA follows: TGTGCCAGCAGCCAGGGGGCCCTTCATACAGATACGCAGTATTTT.

In this sample, this clone turned up once. This chain links TRBV4-2 with TRBJ2-2, with D uncertain. This CDR3 region has 16 residues. The V end lost 4 bases, the J end lost 2 bases, and 14 bases lay between the germline ends. Germline CDR1 and CDR2: LGHNA and YNFKEQ. CDR3 DNA: TGTGCCAGCAGCCCCCAATCGTGGGGAAACACCGGGGAGCTGTTTTTT. Amino acids: CASSPQSWGNTGELFF.

V is TRBV18 and J is TRBJ2-5; a weak D match, TRBD1 (5 bases). The germline V gene encodes CDR1 KGHSH and CDR2 LQKENI. The CDR3 is 14 amino acids. Trimming took 1 base from V and 2 from J, leaving 8 bases between them. The CDR3 coding sequence is TGTGCCAGCTCACCACTCGACAGACAAGAGACCCAGTACTTC. Amino acid sequence: CASSPLDRQETQYF.

A few counts support this clone. Different DNA sequences within this sample yield the same CDR3. This sequence joins TRBV3-1 (or the pseudogene TRBV3-2) and TRBJ2-7; D remains unclear. CDR1 is LGHDT, CDR2 YNNKEL, per germline (reference sequence). The CDR3 contains 13 residues. Trimming left V 1 base short and J 3 bases short, with 7 bases between. The chain's CDR3 is CASSQGLFYEQYF. The DNA for the CDR3 is TGTGCCAGCAGCCAAGGCCTATTCTACGAGCAGTACTTC.